A selection of T cell receptor beta chains follows, all from one sample in a study of blood T cell repertoires in COVID-19. Sequencing was performed with immunoSEQ multiplex PCR; in TCRdb, only in-frame clones are kept and a portion is missing. The data contain tens of thousands of clones, more than 75% of them singletons. The sample consisted of peripheral blood. These receptors all stem from a human donor in a cohort sampled during active COVID-19. Both conserved end residues are part of each CDR3. The D gene is left open where the match is weak. Clone size is stated in some rows and not others, as once, few, many or a class when expanded.

abundance,d_gene,len,j_gene,v_gene,CDR3nt,CDR3aa
once,TRBD1,14,TRBJ1-2,TRBV5-4,TGTGCCAGCAACCCACAGGGGATTGACTATGGCTACACCTTC,CASNPQGIDYGYTF
NA,NA,14,TRBJ1-2,TRBV3-1/TRBV3-2,TGTGCCAGCAGCCCGCCCCAGGGAAACTATGGCTACACCTTC,CASSPPQGNYGYTF
NA,TRBD1,15,TRBJ1-5,TRBV19,TGTGCCAGTAGTTCCGGGGACAGGCGCAATCAGCCCCAGCATTTT,CASSSGDRRNQPQHF
NA,NA,17,TRBJ1-4,TRBV5-1,TGCGCCAGCAGCGCGGCAGCGGGGGGCGGTCGAAATGAAAAACTGTTTTTT,CASSAAAGGGRNEKLFF
NA,TRBD1,16,TRBJ1-4,TRBV7-8,TGTGCCAGCAGCCAACTAGACAGGGGGCATAATGAAAAACTGTTTTTT,CASSQLDRGHNEKLFF
medium-sized,TRBD2,17,TRBJ2-7,TRBV7-8,TGTGCCAGCAGCTTCTCGGATGGACTAGCGAGGGGAGACGAGCAGTACTTC,CASSFSDGLARGDEQYF
NA,NA,16,TRBJ1-3,TRBV30,TGTGCCTGGAGTGTACGCGGCTCACTCTCTGGAAACACCATATATTTT,CAWSVRGSLSGNTIYF
NA,TRBD1,14,TRBJ2-7,TRBV6-1,TGTGCCAGCAGTGAGGGACAGGGATCCTACGAGCAGTACTTC,CASSEGQGSYEQYF
NA,NA,13,TRBJ2-7,TRBV19,TGTGCCAGTGTTGGAGGAAAGACCTACGAGCAGTACTTC,CASVGGKTYEQYF
NA,NA,11,TRBJ1-1,TRBV5-1,TGCGCCAGCAGCGGCACCACTGAAGCTTTCTTT,CASSGTTEAFF
NA,NA,18,TRBJ2-3,TRBV14,TGTGCCAGCAGCCCGCTCCCCAACTGGCGGAGTGACACAGATACGCAGTATTTT,CASSPLPNWRSDTDTQYF
NA,NA,13,TRBJ2-7,TRBV7-3,TGTGCCAGCAGCTACCAGGGGAACTACGAGCAGTACTTC,CASSYQGNYEQYF